This TCR beta chain was documented in a study of shared clonotypes between healthy human individuals. Study overall: Per donor, CD8 memory used one plate, CD8 naive used two, CD4 memory used three and CD4 naive used three. Findings and caveats of the study: Some naive CD4 clonotypes, around 5%, turned up in common across a few donors.

As to this clone: Its antigen is currently unknown.

The authors distributed each subset's genomic DNA evenly over several immunoSEQ plates. Clones were read by immunoSEQ multiplex PCR, and TCRdb kept only the in-frame ones, dropping some. The sample comprises about 2 million clones, 85% to 95% of which are singletons, and 1% to 1.3% rests with the top ten. The naive CD8 fraction comprised CD45RO-negative cells positively selected for CCR7 and excluded terminally differentiated effector memory CD45RA+ cells. Germline values: CDR1 MDHEN, CDR2 SYDVKM. V dropped 3 bases and J dropped 7 bases, with 13 bases sitting between them. The CDR3 sequence is 13 residues long.

This receptor was obtained from a young man in good health. The chain links TRBV28 to TRBJ2-7, with D hard to call. Sequencing input: naive CD8+ T cells sorted from blood. CDR3 bases: TGTGCCAGCAGTTTCAATTTGGTTTATGAGCAGTACTTC. Translation: CASSFNLVYEQYF.